Listed below are T cell receptor beta chains from one sample, sequenced in a study of blood T cell repertoires in COVID-19. The assay was immunoSEQ multiplex PCR, and TCRdb's table has in-frame clones only and misses some. In the table there are hundreds of thousands of clones, roughly nine tenths of which are singletons. Sample: PBMCs or T cells enriched from blood (not recorded which). These receptors came from a woman in her 30s with acute COVID-19. Each CDR3 is given with its conserved first and last residue. A D gene is named only where the DNA matches it firmly. Part of the rows lack a size; the others show once, few, many or a class for expanded clones.

d_gene: NA; j_gene: TRBJ2-3; abundance: NA; v_gene: TRBV3-1/TRBV3-2; CDR3nt: TGTGCCAGCAGCCAGGGCGCAGGGGGGAGTAAGTATTTT; CDR3aa: CASSQGAGGSKYF
d_gene: NA; j_gene: TRBJ1-2; abundance: NA; v_gene: TRBV5-6; CDR3nt: TGTGCCAGCAGCCTCCCCAGACAAACAGGGAACTATGGCTACACCTTC; CDR3aa: CASSLPRQTGNYGYTF
d_gene: NA; j_gene: TRBJ1-2; abundance: NA; v_gene: TRBV5-1; CDR3nt: TGCGCCAGCAGCTCCCGTGACAGCTCCTACACCTTC; CDR3aa: CASSSRDSSYTF
d_gene: TRBD1; j_gene: TRBJ2-1; abundance: NA; v_gene: TRBV5-5; CDR3nt: TGTGCCAGCAGCCCCGTCTCCGGGACAGGTGGAAATGAGCAGTTCTTC; CDR3aa: CASSPVSGTGGNEQFF
d_gene: NA; j_gene: TRBJ2-7; abundance: NA; v_gene: TRBV6-5; CDR3nt: TGTGCCAGCAGTTTGCGGCAGGCGGGCGAGCAGTACTTC; CDR3aa: CASSLRQAGEQYF
d_gene: TRBD2; j_gene: TRBJ2-1; abundance: NA; v_gene: TRBV15; CDR3nt: TGTGCCACCCAGAAGCGGGGGCCCTCCTACAATGAGCAGTTCTTC; CDR3aa: CATQKRGPSYNEQFF
d_gene: NA; j_gene: TRBJ1-2; abundance: many; v_gene: TRBV4-3; CDR3nt: TGCGCCAGCAGCCAAGATTCCCAGGCTTCGAGGGACTATGGCTACACCTTC; CDR3aa: CASSQDSQASRDYGYTF
d_gene: NA; j_gene: TRBJ2-3; abundance: NA; v_gene: TRBV5-1; CDR3nt: TGCGCCAGCAGCTTAGGAGCCGCAGATACGCAGTATTTT; CDR3aa: CASSLGAADTQYF
d_gene: TRBD1; j_gene: TRBJ2-2; abundance: NA; v_gene: TRBV12-5; CDR3nt: TGTGCTAGTGGTTCCGGGACAGGGGCCAACACCGGGGAGCTGTTTTTT; CDR3aa: CASGSGTGANTGELFF
d_gene: TRBD2; j_gene: TRBJ2-1; abundance: NA; v_gene: TRBV9; CDR3nt: TGTGCCAGCAGCGCGGGACTAGCGAGGAATGAGCAGTTCTTC; CDR3aa: CASSAGLARNEQFF
d_gene: TRBD2; j_gene: TRBJ2-3; abundance: NA; v_gene: TRBV28; CDR3nt: TGTGCCAGCACCGAAAACTTGGGGGGGAACTCCTCAGATACGCAGTATTTT; CDR3aa: CASTENLGGNSSDTQYF
d_gene: TRBD2; j_gene: TRBJ2-3; abundance: NA; v_gene: TRBV9; CDR3nt: TGTGCCAGCAGCCCCCGGACTAGCGGGAGAGCAGATACGCAGTATTTT; CDR3aa: CASSPRTSGRADTQYF
d_gene: TRBD2; j_gene: TRBJ2-1; abundance: NA; v_gene: TRBV5-1; CDR3nt: TGCGCCAGCAGTAGCGGGGGTCTAGATGAGCAGTTCTTC; CDR3aa: CASSSGGLDEQFF
d_gene: TRBD1; j_gene: TRBJ1-5; abundance: NA; v_gene: TRBV5-8; CDR3nt: TGTGCCAGCAGCAGGGACAGAAATCAGCCCCAGCATTTT; CDR3aa: CASSRDRNQPQHF
d_gene: NA; j_gene: TRBJ1-2; abundance: once; v_gene: TRBV7-9; CDR3nt: TGTGCCAGCAGCTTAGCGCAGGGAATCTACACCTTC; CDR3aa: CASSLAQGIYTF
d_gene: NA; j_gene: TRBJ1-6; abundance: NA; v_gene: TRBV2; CDR3nt: TGTGCCAGCAACCAGGGTCCCTCCTATAATTCACCCCTCCACTTT; CDR3aa: CASNQGPSYNSPLHF
d_gene: TRBD1; j_gene: TRBJ2-7; abundance: NA; v_gene: TRBV7-9; CDR3nt: TGTGCCAGCAGCTTCCCGGGACAGGGGTTCTACGAGCAGTACTTC; CDR3aa: CASSFPGQGFYEQYF
d_gene: NA; j_gene: TRBJ2-7; abundance: NA; v_gene: TRBV12-3/TRBV12-4; CDR3nt: TGTGCCAGCAAGAGACAGGTTGGCTACGAGCAGTACTTC; CDR3aa: CASKRQVGYEQYF
d_gene: TRBD2; j_gene: TRBJ2-1; abundance: NA; v_gene: TRBV30; CDR3nt: TGTGCCTGGAGGGCGGCGGGGGGGATCTACAATGAGCAGTTCTTC; CDR3aa: CAWRAAGGIYNEQFF
d_gene: NA; j_gene: TRBJ2-1; abundance: NA; v_gene: TRBV5-1; CDR3nt: TGCGCCAGCAGCTTACTAGCTGGGGACCACAATGAGCAGTTCTTC; CDR3aa: CASSLLAGDHNEQFF
d_gene: TRBD1; j_gene: TRBJ2-7; abundance: NA; v_gene: TRBV28; CDR3nt: TGTGCCAGCAGTTCAGACAGGGGGTATACCTACGAGCAGTACTTC; CDR3aa: CASSSDRGYTYEQYF
d_gene: TRBD2; j_gene: TRBJ2-7; abundance: NA; v_gene: TRBV27; CDR3nt: TGTGCCAGCAGACCAGGGACTAGCGGGATGTTCTACGAGCAGTACTTC; CDR3aa: CASRPGTSGMFYEQYF
d_gene: TRBD1; j_gene: TRBJ1-4; abundance: NA; v_gene: TRBV5-1; CDR3nt: TGCGCCAGCAGCGGGGGACAGGGAAGGGAAAAACTGTTTTTT; CDR3aa: CASSGGQGREKLFF
d_gene: NA; j_gene: TRBJ1-5; abundance: NA; v_gene: TRBV7-2; CDR3nt: TGTGCCAGCAGCTTATTGGGAGGGCCAAGCAATCAGCCCCAGCATTTT; CDR3aa: CASSLLGGPSNQPQHF
d_gene: NA; j_gene: TRBJ2-2; abundance: NA; v_gene: TRBV27; CDR3nt: TGTGCCAGCAGTTTAATCGCGGGGGCTAGCACCGGGGAGCTGTTTTTT; CDR3aa: CASSLIAGASTGELFF
d_gene: NA; j_gene: TRBJ2-7; abundance: NA; v_gene: TRBV7-6; CDR3nt: TGTGCCAGCAGCTCGGAGGCAGCACCCTCCTACGAGCAGTACTTC; CDR3aa: CASSSEAAPSYEQYF
d_gene: NA; j_gene: TRBJ2-3; abundance: NA; v_gene: TRBV7-2; CDR3nt: TGTGCCAGCAGGGCGGGACTCACAGATACGCAGTATTTT; CDR3aa: CASRAGLTDTQYF
d_gene: NA; j_gene: TRBJ2-7; abundance: NA; v_gene: TRBV18; CDR3nt: TGTGCCAGCTCACCACCTATTACAGGGCACCAGCAGTACTTC; CDR3aa: CASSPPITGHQQYF
d_gene: NA; j_gene: TRBJ2-7; abundance: many; v_gene: TRBV28; CDR3nt: TGTGCCAGCGGGGGCGGACCCTACGAGCAGTACTTC; CDR3aa: CASGGGPYEQYF
d_gene: TRBD1; j_gene: TRBJ1-3; abundance: NA; v_gene: TRBV3-1/TRBV3-2; CDR3nt: TGTGCCAGCAGCTCTATGAAGGGGACAGCTGGAAACACCATATATTTT; CDR3aa: CASSSMKGTAGNTIYF
d_gene: NA; j_gene: TRBJ1-5; abundance: NA; v_gene: TRBV2; CDR3nt: TGTGCCAGCAGTGAAGGTTATCAGGGCCAGCCCCAGCATTTT; CDR3aa: CASSEGYQGQPQHF
d_gene: TRBD1; j_gene: TRBJ1-2; abundance: NA; v_gene: TRBV6-5; CDR3nt: TGTGCCAGCAGACCCGACAGGGGAGGCGGCTACACCTTC; CDR3aa: CASRPDRGGGYTF
d_gene: TRBD1; j_gene: TRBJ2-5; abundance: few; v_gene: TRBV14; CDR3nt: TGTGCCAGCAGCAACGCCGGACAGGGGACGGGCGAGACCCAGTACTTC; CDR3aa: CASSNAGQGTGETQYF
d_gene: NA; j_gene: TRBJ1-5; abundance: once; v_gene: TRBV6-5; CDR3nt: TGTGCCAGCAGTTCCTACCCTAATCAGCCCCAGCATTTT; CDR3aa: CASSSYPNQPQHF
d_gene: NA; j_gene: TRBJ2-7; abundance: NA; v_gene: TRBV28; CDR3nt: TGTGCCAGCGTTGCTGGGGGGGGCCGTTACTACGAGCAGTACTTC; CDR3aa: CASVAGGGRYYEQYF
d_gene: TRBD1; j_gene: TRBJ2-1; abundance: once; v_gene: TRBV28; CDR3nt: TGTGCCAGCAGTTCTCCGGTGGGACAGAGCAATGAGCAGTTCTTC; CDR3aa: CASSSPVGQSNEQFF
d_gene: TRBD1; j_gene: TRBJ1-6; abundance: few; v_gene: TRBV6-5; CDR3nt: TGTGCCAGCAGTTACTCAGGACAGGCCCCAAGTTCACCCCTCCACTTT; CDR3aa: CASSYSGQAPSSPLHF
d_gene: NA; j_gene: TRBJ2-1; abundance: few; v_gene: TRBV20-1; CDR3nt: TGCAGTGCTAGGCCGGGACTCAGGGAGTTCTTC; CDR3aa: CSARPGLREFF
d_gene: NA; j_gene: TRBJ1-3; abundance: NA; v_gene: TRBV19; CDR3nt: TGTGCCAGTAGCAGTGTCTCTGGAAACACCATATATTTT; CDR3aa: CASSSVSGNTIYF
d_gene: TRBD1; j_gene: TRBJ2-3; abundance: NA; v_gene: TRBV7-6; CDR3nt: TGTGCCAGCAGCCTCCGACAGGGTAGCTTGCGCACAGATACGCAGTATTTT; CDR3aa: CASSLRQGSLRTDTQYF
d_gene: NA; j_gene: TRBJ2-5; abundance: NA; v_gene: TRBV2; CDR3nt: TGTGCCAGCAGGGGAGAAGGAGTAGGAGGAGAGACCCAGTACTTC; CDR3aa: CASRGEGVGGETQYF
d_gene: NA; j_gene: TRBJ1-4; abundance: NA; v_gene: TRBV11-2; CDR3nt: TGTGCCAGCAGCTCATCGCCGGGACACGAAAAACTGTTTTTT; CDR3aa: CASSSSPGHEKLFF
d_gene: TRBD1; j_gene: TRBJ2-1; abundance: NA; v_gene: TRBV6-2/TRBV6-3; CDR3nt: TGTGCCAGCACCCCGGGACAGGGCAATGAGCAGTTCTTC; CDR3aa: CASTPGQGNEQFF
d_gene: TRBD2; j_gene: TRBJ2-5; abundance: NA; v_gene: TRBV5-4; CDR3nt: TGTGCCAGCAGCTTCACTAGCGGGGGCCAAGAGACCCAGTACTTC; CDR3aa: CASSFTSGGQETQYF